Listed below are T cell receptor beta chains from one sample, sequenced in a study of blood T cell repertoires in COVID-19. TCRdb's table, derived via immunoSEQ multiplex PCR, lists solely in-frame clones and lacks some. The profile covers more than 95,000 clones, with approximately 81% appearing a single time and 30% to 45% taken by the ten largest. The sample taken for sequencing was peripheral blood. The receptors derive from a man at least 80 years old with acute or convalescent COVID-19. CDR3s include the opening cysteine and the closing phenylalanine or tryptophan. Each record gives: CDR3 DNA, CDR3 protein, V gene, D gene, J gene, clone size. A D gene is named only where the DNA matches it firmly. Clone size, where shown, is once, few, many, or a class for clones that have expanded.

CDR3 DNA: TGCGCCAGCAGCCAAGATTTTGGGGGGGGGAACACTGAAGCTTTCTTT
CDR3 protein: CASSQDFGGGNTEAFF
V gene: TRBV4-1
D gene: -
J gene: TRBJ1-1
clone size: few

CDR3 DNA: TGTGCCAGCAGTGGCCGGGACAGGGGGCTCGATGAGCAGTTCTTC
CDR3 protein: CASSGRDRGLDEQFF
V gene: TRBV2
D gene: TRBD1
J gene: TRBJ2-1
clone size: -

CDR3 DNA: TGTGCCAGCTCACCCACAGGGACGGATAGCAATCAGCCCCAGCATTTT
CDR3 protein: CASSPTGTDSNQPQHF
V gene: TRBV18
D gene: -
J gene: TRBJ1-5
clone size: -

CDR3 DNA: TGTGCCAGCGGGGCTCCCTACAATGAGCAGTTCTTC
CDR3 protein: CASGAPYNEQFF
V gene: TRBV3-1/TRBV3-2
D gene: -
J gene: TRBJ2-1
clone size: -

CDR3 DNA: TGCAGCGTTGCGACAAAGCCCAGCGGTGAAGCTTTCTTT
CDR3 protein: CSVATKPSGEAFF
V gene: TRBV29-1
D gene: -
J gene: TRBJ1-1
clone size: -

CDR3 DNA: TGCGCCAGCAGCTTGGACAGAGCGACAGGGGTCGGGGAGCAGTACTTC
CDR3 protein: CASSLDRATGVGEQYF
V gene: TRBV5-1
D gene: TRBD1
J gene: TRBJ2-7
clone size: -

CDR3 DNA: TGTGCCAGCAGCGTAGGAGGGGGTGAGACCCAGTACTTC
CDR3 protein: CASSVGGGETQYF
V gene: TRBV7-9
D gene: -
J gene: TRBJ2-5
clone size: -

CDR3 DNA: TGTGCCAGCAGTGTTCGGAACACTGAAGCTTTCTTT
CDR3 protein: CASSVRNTEAFF
V gene: TRBV2
D gene: -
J gene: TRBJ1-1
clone size: -

CDR3 DNA: TGTGCCAGCAGTTTAGAGCTAGCAGACACAGATACGCAGTATTTT
CDR3 protein: CASSLELADTDTQYF
V gene: TRBV28
D gene: -
J gene: TRBJ2-3
clone size: -

CDR3 DNA: TGTGCCAGCACCCAGGTTTACTCTGGGGCCAACGTCCTGACTTTC
CDR3 protein: CASTQVYSGANVLTF
V gene: TRBV2
D gene: -
J gene: TRBJ2-6
clone size: -

CDR3 DNA: TGCGCCAGCAGCTTCTGGGAGCTCACAGATACGCAGTATTTT
CDR3 protein: CASSFWELTDTQYF
V gene: TRBV5-1
D gene: -
J gene: TRBJ2-3
clone size: -

CDR3 DNA: TGTGCCTGGAGCCGGGACAGGGGGCTTCAGCCCCAGCATTTT
CDR3 protein: CAWSRDRGLQPQHF
V gene: TRBV30
D gene: TRBD1
J gene: TRBJ1-5
clone size: few

CDR3 DNA: TGCGCCAGCAGCCCGCGGCCCCTTTCACCCCTCCACTTT
CDR3 protein: CASSPRPLSPLHF
V gene: TRBV5-1
D gene: -
J gene: TRBJ1-6
clone size: -

CDR3 DNA: TGTGCCAGTAGTTCCAGGGGGCTGGTAAACTATGGCTACACCTTC
CDR3 protein: CASSSRGLVNYGYTF
V gene: TRBV19
D gene: TRBD1
J gene: TRBJ1-2
clone size: -

CDR3 DNA: TGTGCCAGCAGCTTAGGGCCTAGCGGGAGGGCGGATGAGCAGTTCTTC
CDR3 protein: CASSLGPSGRADEQFF
V gene: TRBV7-2
D gene: TRBD2
J gene: TRBJ2-1
clone size: -

CDR3 DNA: TGTGCCAGCAGCCATAGACTAGCGGGAGGCGGGAGAACCGGGGAGCTGTTTTTT
CDR3 protein: CASSHRLAGGGRTGELFF
V gene: TRBV4-2
D gene: TRBD2
J gene: TRBJ2-2
clone size: -

CDR3 DNA: TGTGCCAGCAGCTGGACTAGCGGGAAAGATACGCAGTATTTT
CDR3 protein: CASSWTSGKDTQYF
V gene: TRBV7-3
D gene: TRBD2
J gene: TRBJ2-3
clone size: few

CDR3 DNA: TGTGCCAGCAGCCAAGGGGGGACAGGATTAAATTCACCCCTCCACTTT
CDR3 protein: CASSQGGTGLNSPLHF
V gene: TRBV3-1/TRBV3-2
D gene: TRBD1
J gene: TRBJ1-6
clone size: once

CDR3 DNA: TGCGCCAGCAGCCTAACAGGGAACCAAGAGACCCAGTACTTC
CDR3 protein: CASSLTGNQETQYF
V gene: TRBV5-1
D gene: -
J gene: TRBJ2-5
clone size: -

CDR3 DNA: TGTGCCAGCAGTGTGGGACAGGGAGAGCAGTTCTTC
CDR3 protein: CASSVGQGEQFF
V gene: TRBV2
D gene: TRBD1
J gene: TRBJ2-1
clone size: -

CDR3 DNA: TGTGCCAGCATTTATCAGGGGGTCGCTAATGAAAAACTGTTTTTT
CDR3 protein: CASIYQGVANEKLFF
V gene: TRBV2
D gene: TRBD1
J gene: TRBJ1-4
clone size: once

CDR3 DNA: TGTGCCAGCACCCGGCGCGGCTCGACGGTGGAGACCCAGTACTTC
CDR3 protein: CASTRRGSTVETQYF
V gene: TRBV6-6
D gene: -
J gene: TRBJ2-5
clone size: -

CDR3 DNA: TGTGCCAGCTCACTAACCGGGCCGGGAAGCAATTCACCCCTCCACTTT
CDR3 protein: CASSLTGPGSNSPLHF
V gene: TRBV18
D gene: -
J gene: TRBJ1-6
clone size: -

CDR3 DNA: TGTGCCAGCAGCTTGGGTGGGACCGGGGGTTACAATGAGCAGTTCTTC
CDR3 protein: CASSLGGTGGYNEQFF
V gene: TRBV5-5
D gene: -
J gene: TRBJ2-1
clone size: -

CDR3 DNA: TGTGCCAGCAGTAAGGACAGGGGAAATTCACCCCTCCACTTT
CDR3 protein: CASSKDRGNSPLHF
V gene: TRBV6-5
D gene: TRBD1
J gene: TRBJ1-6
clone size: -

CDR3 DNA: TGTGCCAGCAGTTACTCGAGGCGGAAGAACACTGAAGCTTTCTTT
CDR3 protein: CASSYSRRKNTEAFF
V gene: TRBV6-5
D gene: -
J gene: TRBJ1-1
clone size: -

CDR3 DNA: TGTGCCAGCAGCAGATACAGGGGCGAGCAGTACTTC
CDR3 protein: CASSRYRGEQYF
V gene: TRBV2
D gene: TRBD1
J gene: TRBJ2-7
clone size: -

CDR3 DNA: TGTGCCAGCAGCTTGTCTTCGGTTAGCTCCTACAATGAGCAGTTCTTC
CDR3 protein: CASSLSSVSSYNEQFF
V gene: TRBV5-4
D gene: -
J gene: TRBJ2-1
clone size: -